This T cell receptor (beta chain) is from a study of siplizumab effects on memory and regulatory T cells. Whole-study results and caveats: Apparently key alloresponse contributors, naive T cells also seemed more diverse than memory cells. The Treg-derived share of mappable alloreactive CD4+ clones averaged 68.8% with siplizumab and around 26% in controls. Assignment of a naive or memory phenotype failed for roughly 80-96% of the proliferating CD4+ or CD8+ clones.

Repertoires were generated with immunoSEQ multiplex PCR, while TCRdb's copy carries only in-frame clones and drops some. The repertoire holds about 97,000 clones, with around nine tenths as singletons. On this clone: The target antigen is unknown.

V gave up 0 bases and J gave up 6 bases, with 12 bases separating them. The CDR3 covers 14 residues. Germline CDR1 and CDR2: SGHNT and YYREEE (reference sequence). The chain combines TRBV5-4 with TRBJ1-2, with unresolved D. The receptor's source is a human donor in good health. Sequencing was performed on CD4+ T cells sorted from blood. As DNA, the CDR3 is TGTGCCAGCAGCTTGGTGCACACCACGGATGGCTACACCTTC. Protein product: CASSLVHTTDGYTF. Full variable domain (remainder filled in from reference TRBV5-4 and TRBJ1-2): ETGVTQSPTHLIKTRGQQVTLRCSSQSGHNTVSWYQQALGQGPQFIFQYYREEENGRGNFPPRFSGLQFPNYSSELNVNALELDDSALYLCASSLVHTTDGYTFGSGTRLTVV.